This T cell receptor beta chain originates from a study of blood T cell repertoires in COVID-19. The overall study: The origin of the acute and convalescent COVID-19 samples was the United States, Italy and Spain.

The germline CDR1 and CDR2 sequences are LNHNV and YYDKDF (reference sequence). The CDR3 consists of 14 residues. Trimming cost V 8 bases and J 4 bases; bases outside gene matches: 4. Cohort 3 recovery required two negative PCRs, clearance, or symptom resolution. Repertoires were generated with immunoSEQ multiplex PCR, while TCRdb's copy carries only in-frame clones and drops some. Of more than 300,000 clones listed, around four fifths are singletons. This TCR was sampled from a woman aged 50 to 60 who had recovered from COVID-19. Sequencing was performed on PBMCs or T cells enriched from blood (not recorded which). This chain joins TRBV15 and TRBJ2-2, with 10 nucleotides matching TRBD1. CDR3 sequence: CATGTGVGTGELFF. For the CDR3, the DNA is TGTGCCACCGGGACAGGGGTCGGCACCGGGGAGCTGTTTTTT.